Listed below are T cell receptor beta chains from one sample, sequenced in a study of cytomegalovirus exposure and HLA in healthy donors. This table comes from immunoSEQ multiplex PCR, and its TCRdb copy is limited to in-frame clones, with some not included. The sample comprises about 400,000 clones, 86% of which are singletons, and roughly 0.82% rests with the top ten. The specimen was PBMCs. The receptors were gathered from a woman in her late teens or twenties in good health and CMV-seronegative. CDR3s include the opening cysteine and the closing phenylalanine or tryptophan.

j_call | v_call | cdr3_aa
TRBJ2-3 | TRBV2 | CASLGLARTDTQYF
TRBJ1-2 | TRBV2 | CASKSEGGDGYTF
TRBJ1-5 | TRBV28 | CASVTTGLSNQPQHF
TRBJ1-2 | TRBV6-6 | CASRPRQGALVYGYTF
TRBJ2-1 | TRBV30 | CAWSVVGGNEQFF
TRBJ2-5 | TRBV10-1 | CASSLHSPLHQYF
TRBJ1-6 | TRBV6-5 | CASSATGGSSPLHF
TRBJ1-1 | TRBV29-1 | CSVSSGRGNTEAFF
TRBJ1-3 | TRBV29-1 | CSVEVSETGNTIYF
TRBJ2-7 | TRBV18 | CASSPQQGASDEQYF
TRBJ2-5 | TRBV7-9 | CASSLLAGQETQYF
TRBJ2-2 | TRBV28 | CASTGLGTGELFF
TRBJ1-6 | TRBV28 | CASSTNRRGNSPLHF
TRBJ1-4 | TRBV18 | CASSPPKTGATNEKLFF
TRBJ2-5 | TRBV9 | CASSVAGGPGETQYF
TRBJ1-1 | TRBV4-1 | CASSQGRREAFF
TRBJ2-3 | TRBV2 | CASRGQGPDTQYF
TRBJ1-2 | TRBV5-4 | CASSEWRGTGGGGDGYTF
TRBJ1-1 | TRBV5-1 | CASSLASPGTEAFF
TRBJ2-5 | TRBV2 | CASIRGRGPHETQYF